Below are 5 T cell receptor beta chains sequenced from a single sample in a study of T cells after yellow fever vaccination (dated by TCRdb to about 2019). The library was built by means of 5' RACE. This sample was sequenced with an Illumina HiSeq 2500. TCRdb reran the public reads through fastp at Q25 and MiXCR, keeping productive beta chains. One record per CDR3 amino acid sequence lists the most common genes and DNA. For this sample the table gives about 580,000 distinct CDR3 sequences, of which 17% were detected only once. Together, the top ten hold 17% of the sample. The treatment or condition label for this specimen denotes: live attenuated yellow fever vaccine strain. This specimen consisted of PBMCs, obtained 5 days after the first yellow fever vaccination. The receptors were sampled from a man younger than 30 who received the YFV17D yellow fever vaccine.

This clonotype was seen a few times. The V gene is TRBV4-3, the J gene TRBJ1-5; D uncertain. The length of the CDR3 is 15 residues. Per the germline V gene, CDR1 is LGHNA and CDR2 is YSLEER. V lost 0 bases and J lost 3, with 9 bases in between. The CDR3 region has the DNA TGCGCCAGCAGCCAAGATGGGCTACTCAATCAGCCCCAGCATTTT. It yields the protein CASSQDGLLNQPQHF.

The table lists this clonotype with a few counts. This chain connects TRBV5-1 to TRBJ2-1; 16 bases agree with TRBD2. With 4 bases clipped from V and 7 bases from J, the junction kept 8 bases outside the gene matches. The CDR3 has 17 residues. Germline CDR1 is SGHRS and CDR2 is YFSETQ. The CDR3 region has the DNA TGCGCCAGCAGCCCTGGGACTAGCGGGGGGGCAGGGAATGAGCAGTTCTTC. Translating it yields CASSPGTSGGAGNEQFF.

This clonotype was found a few times. The gene calls are TRBV6-2 or TRBV6-3 and TRBJ1-1; D is perhaps TRBD1 (5 bases). V lost 5 bases and J 8 bases, leaving 12 bases between the germline ends. CDR1 is MNHEY, CDR2 SVGEGT, per germline. The CDR3 is 12 residues long. Here the CDR3 reads CASSLGAGEAFF. The CDR3 DNA sequence: TGTGCCAGCAGTCTGGGAGCAGGGGAAGCTTTCTTT.

In its sample, this clonotype was seen a few times. The chain employs TRBV18 and TRBJ1-1; D perhaps matches TRBD1 (6 bases). This CDR3 comprises 16 residues. V lost 0 bases, J lost 0 bases, and 11 bases lay in between. Looked up from germline, CDR1 is KGHSH and CDR2 is LQKENI. As DNA, the CDR3 is TGTGCCAGCTCACCACCGACAGGACCCATGAACACTGAAGCTTTCTTT. It translates to CASSPPTGPMNTEAFF.

In its sample, this clonotype was seen once. CDR3 sequence reads: CSAGSVAGGDNEQFF. The CDR3 coding sequence is TGCAGTGCTGGATCCGTTGCGGGGGGAGACAATGAGCAGTTCTTC. V and J are TRBV20-1 and TRBJ2-1, with TRBD2 matching over 8 bases. CDR3 length: 15 amino acids. V was clipped by 5 bases and J by 5 bases; unmatched bases: 11. Germline values: CDR1 DFQATT, CDR2 SNEGSKA (reference sequence).